These T cell receptor beta chains were read from a single sample in a study of CD8+ T cells in alopecia areata. Method: immunoSEQ multiplex PCR; TCRdb's copy keeps in-frame clones and lacks some. The sample yields around 35,000 clones, around 50% seen once. The sequencing sample was made of NKG2D-high CD8+ T cells sorted from blood. These receptors all stem from a human donor with alopecia areata. The CDR3 runs from the conserved cysteine through the conserved F or W. The order of the fields is V gene, clone size, J gene, D gene, CDR3 protein, CDR3 DNA. A D gene is named only where the DNA matches it firmly. Only some rows state a clone size, as once, few, many or a class for expanded clones.

V: TRBV5-1
size: .
J: TRBJ2-7
D: TRBD1
CDR3: CASSLGQGAYEQYF
DNA: TGCGCCAGCAGCTTGGGTCAGGGGGCTTACGAGCAGTACTTC

V: TRBV14
size: few
J: TRBJ2-7
D: .
CDR3: CASSQWGFIEQYF
DNA: TGTGCCAGCAGCCAATGGGGCTTTATCGAGCAGTACTTC

V: TRBV7-2
size: .
J: TRBJ2-7
D: TRBD1
CDR3: CASSNRQGAPYEQYF
DNA: TGTGCCAGCAGCAACAGACAGGGGGCCCCCTACGAGCAGTACTTC

V: TRBV28
size: .
J: TRBJ1-1
D: .
CDR3: CASSSSRRDTEAFF
DNA: TGTGCCAGCAGTTCTAGCCGCCGGGACACTGAAGCTTTCTTT

V: TRBV4-3
size: .
J: TRBJ2-1
D: .
CDR3: CASSQDRRGGPSYNEQFF
DNA: TGCGCCAGCAGCCAAGATCGCCGTGGGGGGCCTTCCTACAATGAGCAGTTCTTC

V: TRBV27
size: few
J: TRBJ1-5
D: TRBD1
CDR3: CASSSGTANQPQHF
DNA: TGTGCCAGCAGTTCCGGGACAGCTAATCAGCCCCAGCATTTT

V: TRBV9
size: .
J: TRBJ2-7
D: .
CDR3: CASSAQGHLDEQYF
DNA: TGTGCCAGCAGCGCCCAGGGACACCTCGACGAGCAGTACTTC

V: TRBV15
size: .
J: TRBJ1-4
D: .
CDR3: CATSRDRGGEKLFF
DNA: TGTGCCACCAGCAGAGACAGGGGAGGTGAAAAACTGTTTTTT

V: TRBV7-9
size: .
J: TRBJ1-2
D: .
CDR3: CASSFGSAGQGYTF
DNA: TGTGCCAGCAGCTTCGGGTCCGCAGGTCAAGGCTACACCTTC

V: TRBV7-8
size: .
J: TRBJ1-1
D: .
CDR3: CASSLGGPWNTEAFF
DNA: TGTGCCAGCAGCTTAGGGGGTCCCTGGAACACTGAAGCTTTCTTT

V: TRBV28
size: .
J: TRBJ2-5
D: .
CDR3: CASSFPMSRETQYF
DNA: TGTGCCAGCAGTTTCCCCATGTCCCGAGAGACCCAGTACTTC

V: TRBV7-2
size: few
J: TRBJ2-5
D: TRBD2
CDR3: CASSSAGGEETQYF
DNA: TGTGCCAGCAGCTCAGCGGGAGGAGAAGAGACCCAGTACTTC

V: TRBV14
size: .
J: TRBJ2-3
D: TRBD2
CDR3: CASSQELAGSDTQYF
DNA: TGTGCCAGCAGCCAAGAGTTAGCGGGATCGGATACGCAGTATTTT

V: TRBV13
size: few
J: TRBJ2-7
D: TRBD2
CDR3: CASSLRRGGDEQYF
DNA: TGTGCCAGCAGCTTACGGCGGGGGGGCGACGAGCAGTACTTC

V: TRBV19
size: .
J: TRBJ1-5
D: .
CDR3: CASSIQLGFQPQHF
DNA: TGTGCCAGTAGTATTCAGCTCGGTTTTCAGCCCCAGCATTTT

V: TRBV11-2
size: few
J: TRBJ2-7
D: .
CDR3: CASSFGFSEQYF
DNA: TGTGCCAGCAGCTTTGGGTTCTCTGAGCAGTACTTC

V: TRBV2
size: .
J: TRBJ1-3
D: .
CDR3: CASFNPKISSSGNTIYF
DNA: TGTGCCAGCTTCAACCCGAAGATAAGTTCATCTGGAAACACCATATATTTT

V: TRBV28
size: few
J: TRBJ2-1
D: TRBD1
CDR3: CASSSGTGNHRDRYNEQFF
DNA: TGTGCCAGCAGCTCCGGGACAGGGAACCATAGAGACCGTTACAATGAGCAGTTCTTC

V: TRBV5-1
size: many
J: TRBJ1-6
D: .
CDR3: CASSLAGAIRDNSPLHF
DNA: TGCGCCAGCAGCTTGGCAGGGGCTATACGGGATAATTCACCCCTCCACTTT

V: TRBV23-1
size: few
J: TRBJ1-2
D: TRBD1
CDR3: CASSDRGRWRRDGYTF
DNA: TGCGCCAGCAGTGACAGGGGGCGATGGAGAAGGGATGGCTACACCTTC

V: TRBV29-1
size: few
J: TRBJ1-2
D: TRBD1
CDR3: CSVGGTDANYGYTF
DNA: TGCAGCGTGGGAGGGACAGACGCTAACTATGGCTACACCTTC

V: TRBV7-9
size: .
J: TRBJ2-5
D: .
CDR3: CASSLTGGVLQETQYF
DNA: TGTGCCAGCAGCCTTACAGGGGGGGTTCTCCAAGAGACCCAGTACTTC

V: TRBV5-1
size: once
J: TRBJ2-1
D: .
CDR3: CASSLRTGYNEQFF
DNA: TGCGCCAGCAGCTTGAGAACAGGATACAATGAGCAGTTCTTC

V: TRBV5-1
size: few
J: TRBJ2-2
D: TRBD1
CDR3: CASSFYGTANTGELFF
DNA: TGCGCCAGCAGTTTCTACGGGACAGCTAACACCGGGGAGCTGTTTTTT

V: TRBV6-5
size: .
J: TRBJ2-1
D: .
CDR3: CASSLSRDWSYEQFF
DNA: TGTGCCAGCAGTTTATCCCGGGACTGGTCCTATGAGCAGTTCTTC

V: TRBV2
size: .
J: TRBJ1-2
D: .
CDR3: CASVGPNYGYTF
DNA: TGTGCCAGCGTCGGTCCTAACTATGGCTACACCTTC

V: TRBV25-1
size: few
J: TRBJ2-4
D: .
CDR3: CASSDWGMLIQYF
DNA: TGTGCCAGCAGTGACTGGGGAATGTTGATTCAGTACTTC

V: TRBV7-3
size: few
J: TRBJ2-3
D: .
CDR3: CASSPVGGPGDTQYF
DNA: TGTGCCAGCAGCCCCGTCGGCGGCCCGGGGGATACGCAGTATTTT

V: TRBV28
size: few
J: TRBJ2-3
D: .
CDR3: CASSLSGPHTDTQYF
DNA: TGTGCCAGCAGTTTATCAGGTCCTCACACAGATACGCAGTATTTT

V: TRBV7-9
size: few
J: TRBJ2-7
D: .
CDR3: CASSPPRRDKGREQYF
DNA: TGTGCCAGCAGTCCCCCGAGGAGGGACAAGGGCCGCGAGCAGTACTTC

V: TRBV4-1
size: few
J: TRBJ2-3
D: .
CDR3: CASSQEGDPQYF
DNA: TGCGCCAGCAGCCAAGAGGGCGATCCGCAGTATTTT

V: TRBV25-1
size: .
J: TRBJ1-4
D: .
CDR3: CATRDPDRNNEKLFF
DNA: TGTGCCACCCGGGACCCGGATAGAAATAATGAAAAACTGTTTTTT

V: TRBV2
size: .
J: TRBJ2-3
D: TRBD1
CDR3: CASSDGTGIDTQYF
DNA: TGTGCCAGCAGTGACGGGACAGGTATAGATACGCAGTATTTT

V: TRBV14
size: few
J: TRBJ2-7
D: TRBD2
CDR3: CASSLSGREQYF
DNA: TGTGCCAGCAGCCTTAGCGGGAGGGAGCAGTACTTC

V: TRBV7-2
size: .
J: TRBJ2-1
D: .
CDR3: CASSSPGRVKNEQFF
DNA: TGTGCCAGCAGCTCACCGGGACGCGTTAAGAATGAGCAGTTCTTC

V: TRBV19
size: .
J: TRBJ1-1
D: .
CDR3: CASSSFGGPTEAFF
DNA: TGTGCCAGTAGCTCATTTGGGGGACCCACTGAAGCTTTCTTT

V: TRBV7-9
size: .
J: TRBJ2-7
D: .
CDR3: CASSPRTGTYEQYF
DNA: TGTGCCAGCAGCCCGCGTACAGGGACCTACGAGCAGTACTTC

V: TRBV29-1
size: few
J: TRBJ2-1
D: .
CDR3: CSVVVSSPSSYNEQFF
DNA: TGCAGCGTTGTTGTGAGCAGCCCGAGCTCCTACAATGAGCAGTTCTTC

V: TRBV11-2
size: .
J: TRBJ2-2
D: .
CDR3: CASSFNTGELFF
DNA: TGTGCCAGCAGCTTTAACACCGGGGAGCTGTTTTTT

V: TRBV7-9
size: .
J: TRBJ2-3
D: .
CDR3: CASNPRPGGFTDTQYF
DNA: TGTGCCAGCAACCCCCGTCCGGGGGGCTTCACAGATACGCAGTATTTT

V: TRBV7-9
size: .
J: TRBJ2-7
D: TRBD1
CDR3: CASSSQGAIYEQYF
DNA: TGTGCCAGCAGCTCACAGGGGGCGATATACGAGCAGTACTTC

V: TRBV27
size: .
J: TRBJ2-7
D: .
CDR3: CASSFGPSYEQYF
DNA: TGTGCCAGCAGCTTTGGACCCAGCTACGAGCAGTACTTC

V: TRBV4-3
size: few
J: TRBJ2-1
D: .
CDR3: CASSQDRLIGPNSYGQFF
DNA: TGCGCCAGCAGCCAAGATAGGTTAATTGGACCCAACAGTTATGGGCAGTTCTTC

V: TRBV7-9
size: few
J: TRBJ1-5
D: .
CDR3: CASSLVTTVNQPQHF
DNA: TGTGCCAGCAGCTTAGTCACGACGGTTAATCAGCCCCAGCATTTT

V: TRBV29-1
size: few
J: TRBJ1-1
D: .
CDR3: CSAVGTEAFF
DNA: TGCAGCGCCGTCGGCACTGAAGCTTTCTTT

V: TRBV5-4
size: few
J: TRBJ2-7
D: .
CDR3: CASSLRDSYEQYF
DNA: TGTGCCAGCAGCTTGCGGGACTCCTACGAGCAGTACTTC

V: TRBV29-1
size: .
J: TRBJ1-2
D: TRBD1
CDR3: CSVEDRINYGYTF
DNA: TGCAGCGTCGAGGACAGGATAAACTATGGCTACACCTTC

V: TRBV7-2
size: .
J: TRBJ1-1
D: TRBD1
CDR3: CASSSTGAGNTEAFF
DNA: TGTGCCAGCAGCTCCACAGGGGCTGGGAACACTGAAGCTTTCTTT

V: TRBV13
size: .
J: TRBJ2-5
D: .
CDR3: CASSFGSQETQYF
DNA: TGTGCCAGCAGCTTTGGGAGCCAAGAGACCCAGTACTTC

V: TRBV5-6
size: once
J: TRBJ2-5
D: .
CDR3: CASSSDETQYF
DNA: TGTGCCAGCAGCTCAGATGAGACCCAGTACTTC

V: TRBV7-2
size: few
J: TRBJ1-1
D: TRBD1
CDR3: CASSLGGRGVEAFF
DNA: TGTGCCAGCAGCTTAGGGGGCAGGGGGGTAGAAGCTTTCTTT

V: TRBV9
size: .
J: TRBJ2-3
D: TRBD2
CDR3: CASSPPSGSETDTQYF
DNA: TGTGCCAGCAGCCCCCCGAGCGGGAGTGAAACAGATACGCAGTATTTT

V: TRBV9
size: once
J: TRBJ2-2
D: TRBD1
CDR3: CASSPSGQGTGELFF
DNA: TGTGCCAGCAGCCCTTCGGGACAGGGCACCGGGGAGCTGTTTTTT

V: TRBV29-1
size: few
J: TRBJ2-7
D: .
CDR3: CSVDQGYEQYF
DNA: TGCAGCGTTGATCAGGGATACGAGCAGTACTTC

V: TRBV15
size: few
J: TRBJ1-4
D: .
CDR3: CATSGDLSEKLFF
DNA: TGTGCCACCAGCGGGGACCTGAGTGAAAAACTGTTTTTT

V: TRBV9
size: .
J: TRBJ2-2
D: .
CDR3: CASSPNTGELFF
DNA: TGTGCCAGCAGTCCGAACACCGGGGAGCTGTTTTTT

V: TRBV10-3
size: .
J: TRBJ2-1
D: .
CDR3: CAISGSSSYNEQFF
DNA: TGTGCCATCAGTGGGAGCTCCTCCTACAATGAGCAGTTCTTC

V: TRBV7-3
size: few
J: TRBJ2-5
D: TRBD2
CDR3: CASSLTSGGGSGTQYF
DNA: TGTGCCAGCAGCTTGACTAGCGGGGGGGGCTCTGGGACCCAGTACTTC

V: TRBV10-3
size: .
J: TRBJ2-3
D: TRBD2
CDR3: CAIRLAGGYTDTQYF
DNA: TGTGCCATCAGACTAGCGGGGGGGTACACAGATACGCAGTATTTT

V: TRBV7-2
size: .
J: TRBJ2-5
D: .
CDR3: CASSLIPETQYF
DNA: TGTGCCAGCAGCTTAATCCCAGAGACCCAGTACTTC